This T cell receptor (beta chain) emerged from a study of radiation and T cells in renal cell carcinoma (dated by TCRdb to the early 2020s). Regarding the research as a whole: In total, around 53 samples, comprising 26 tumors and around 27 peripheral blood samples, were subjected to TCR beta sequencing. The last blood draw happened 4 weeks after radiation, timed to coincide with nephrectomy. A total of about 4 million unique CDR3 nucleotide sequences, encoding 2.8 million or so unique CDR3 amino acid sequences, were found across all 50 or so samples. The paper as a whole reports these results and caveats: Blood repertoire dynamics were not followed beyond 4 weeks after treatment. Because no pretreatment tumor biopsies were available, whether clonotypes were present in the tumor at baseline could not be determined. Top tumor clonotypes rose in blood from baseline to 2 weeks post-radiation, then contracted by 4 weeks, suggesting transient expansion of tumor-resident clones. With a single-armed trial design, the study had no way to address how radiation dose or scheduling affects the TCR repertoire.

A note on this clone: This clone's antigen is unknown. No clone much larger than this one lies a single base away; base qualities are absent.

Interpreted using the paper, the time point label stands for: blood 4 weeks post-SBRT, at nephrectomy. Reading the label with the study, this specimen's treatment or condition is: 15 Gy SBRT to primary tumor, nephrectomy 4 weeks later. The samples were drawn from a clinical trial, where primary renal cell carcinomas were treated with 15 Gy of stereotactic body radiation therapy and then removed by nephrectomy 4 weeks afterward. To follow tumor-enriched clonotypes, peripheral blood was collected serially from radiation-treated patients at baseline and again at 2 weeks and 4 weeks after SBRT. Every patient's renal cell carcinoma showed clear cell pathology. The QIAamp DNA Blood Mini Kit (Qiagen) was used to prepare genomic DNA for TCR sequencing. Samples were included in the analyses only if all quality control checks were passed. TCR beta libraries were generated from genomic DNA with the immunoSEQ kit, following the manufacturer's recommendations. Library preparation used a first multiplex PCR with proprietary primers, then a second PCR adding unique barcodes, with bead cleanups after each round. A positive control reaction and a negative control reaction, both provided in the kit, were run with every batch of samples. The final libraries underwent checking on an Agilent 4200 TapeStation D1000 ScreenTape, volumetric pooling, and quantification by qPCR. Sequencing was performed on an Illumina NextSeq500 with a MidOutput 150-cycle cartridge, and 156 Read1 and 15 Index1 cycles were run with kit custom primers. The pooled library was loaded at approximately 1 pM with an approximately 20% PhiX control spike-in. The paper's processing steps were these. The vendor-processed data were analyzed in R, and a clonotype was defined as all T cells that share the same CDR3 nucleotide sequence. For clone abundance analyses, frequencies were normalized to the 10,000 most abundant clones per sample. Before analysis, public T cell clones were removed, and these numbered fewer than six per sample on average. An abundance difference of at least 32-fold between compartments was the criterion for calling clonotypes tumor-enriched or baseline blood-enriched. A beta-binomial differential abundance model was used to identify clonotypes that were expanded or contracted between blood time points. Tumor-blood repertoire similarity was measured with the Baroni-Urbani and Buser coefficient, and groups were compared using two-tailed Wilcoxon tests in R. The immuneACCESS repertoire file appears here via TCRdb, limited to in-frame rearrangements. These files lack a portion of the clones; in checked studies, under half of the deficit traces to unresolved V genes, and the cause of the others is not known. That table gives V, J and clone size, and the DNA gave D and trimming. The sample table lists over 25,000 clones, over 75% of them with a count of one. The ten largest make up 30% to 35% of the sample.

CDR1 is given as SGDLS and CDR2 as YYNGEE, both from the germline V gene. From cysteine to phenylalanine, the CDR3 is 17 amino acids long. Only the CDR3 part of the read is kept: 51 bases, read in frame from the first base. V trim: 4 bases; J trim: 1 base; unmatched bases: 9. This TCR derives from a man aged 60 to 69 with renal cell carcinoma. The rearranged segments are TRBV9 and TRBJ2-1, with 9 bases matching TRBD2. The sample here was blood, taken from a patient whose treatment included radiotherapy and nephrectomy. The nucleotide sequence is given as TGTGCCAGCAGCCCCCGGGGTAGCGGGAGTTCCTACAATGAGCAGTTCTTC. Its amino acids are CASSPRGSGSSYNEQFF.